Shown below are 22 T cell receptor beta chains from a single sample sequenced in a study of control samples from healthy donors and cancer patients. TCRdb's copy holds only in-frame clones and misses some; the assay was immunoSEQ multiplex PCR. The sample yields 120,000 or so clones, around 87% seen once. The material sequenced was blood. All receptors come from a man aged 60 to 75 in good health.

Turning to this clone: One junction end does not reproduce the germline sequence, and a read error may be involved. The rearrangement joins TRBV3-1 (or the pseudogene TRBV3-2) to TRBJ2-1, with D perhaps assigned TRBD1 or TRBD2 (5 bases each). The germline V gene has CDR1 LGHDT and CDR2 YNNKEL (reference sequence). There are 13 residues in the CDR3. Here the CDR3 reads CASSPRDQQTTVF. In DNA, the CDR3 is TGTGCCAGCAGCCCCCGGGACCAACAGACTACCGTCTTC.

V is TRBV6-5 and J is TRBJ2-7; D is unresolved. This CDR3 is built from 16 residues. Deletions cut 2 bases from V and 7 bases from J, with 21 bases between. From germline, CDR1 is MNHEY and CDR2 SVGAGI. For the CDR3, the DNA is TGTGCCAGCAGTTACGACGCCCCTGAACAGCCACGGGAGCAGTACTTC. Its protein is CASSYDAPEQPREQYF.

J is TRBJ1-2 and V is TRBV6-1; D gene uncertain. Germline values: CDR1 MNHNS, CDR2 SASEGT. Trimming removed 1 base from V and 1 base from J, with 10 bases in between. CDR3 length: 15 residues. The CDR3 loop reads CASSEDWQSNYGYTF. CDR3 bases: TGTGCCAGCAGTGAAGACTGGCAGAGTAACTATGGCTACACCTTC.

The V call is TRBV28, the J call TRBJ1-2, with 7 bases identical to TRBD1. The CDR3 length is 13 residues. In germline, CDR1 is MDHEN, CDR2 SYDVKM. V shed 4 bases, J shed 3 bases, and the junction held 2 bases outside the gene matches. Written as DNA, the CDR3 is TGTGCCAGCAGTTATCAGGGGGACTATGGCTACACCTTC. Translated, it gives CASSYQGDYGYTF.

In its sample, this clone was seen once. This chain connects TRBV27 to TRBJ1-6; D may be TRBD1 (6 bases). Germline V gene data show CDR1 as MNHEY and CDR2 as SMNVEV (reference sequence). V shed 4 bases and J shed 10 bases, with 11 bases lying between them. This CDR3 comprises 13 residues. CDR3 nucleotides: TGTGCCAGCAGTTCTCTTACAGGGTCACCCCTCCACTTT. Its translation: CASSSLTGSPLHF.

The chain couples TRBV5-1 to TRBJ2-3; D possibly uses TRBD1 or TRBD2 (5 bases each). The germline gives CDR1 SGHRS, CDR2 YFSETQ. V lost 0 bases and J lost 5, with 16 bases in between. The CDR3 totals 16 residues. CDR3 DNA: TGCGCCAGCAGCTTGGGTGGGACGCGAGTGGGAGATACGCAGTATTTT. Translation: CASSLGGTRVGDTQYF. Using reference TRBV5-1 and TRBJ2-3 for the parts outside the CDR3, the full variable domain is KAGVTQTPRYLIKTRGQQVTLSCSPISGHRSVSWYQQTPGQGLQFLFEYFSETQRNKGNFPGRFSGRQFSNSRSEMNVSTLELGDSALYLCASSLGGTRVGDTQYFGPGTRLTVL.

This clone was seen just once. The chain links TRBV28 to TRBJ1-2; D remains unclear. Germline values: CDR1 MDHEN, CDR2 SYDVKM. Trimming removed 3 bases from V and 4 bases from J, with 12 bases in between. The CDR3 has 14 residues. The CDR3 DNA sequence: TGTGCCAGCAGTTTTCCAGTTTCTCCCTATGGCTACACCTTC. Its protein is CASSFPVSPYGYTF.

This clone was seen ten or more times. The CDR3, as DNA: TGTGCCAGCAGTGACTCGAGAGGGGGGCATAATGAGCAGTTCTTC. The encoded protein is CASSDSRGGHNEQFF. The chain is built from TRBV6-4 and TRBJ2-1; either TRBD1 or TRBD2 may fit D (6 bases each). CDR1 and CDR2 (germline): MRHNA, SNTAGT. Trimming removed 0 bases at V and 7 bases at J, with 13 bases between. CDR3 size: 15 residues.

The genes are TRBV28 and TRBJ1-2, with D unresolved. Germline values: CDR1 MDHEN, CDR2 SYDVKM. There are 13 residues in the CDR3. V was pared by 6 bases and J by 4 bases, with 12 bases between. For the CDR3, the DNA is TGTGCCAGCAGCCACGGGATTCTCTATGGCTACACCTTC. This encodes CASSHGILYGYTF.

The chain carries TRBV3-1 (or the pseudogene TRBV3-2) and TRBJ2-2; TRBD2 is a possible D gene (5 bases). Germline V CDR1 and CDR2: LGHDT, YNNKEL (reference sequence). CDR3 length equals 15 residues. The V end was cut by 4 bases, the J end by 3 bases, with 12 bases between. As DNA, the CDR3 is TGTGCCAGCAGCCCCCCGGTGAGGGACACCGGGGAGCTGTTTTTT. Translation: CASSPPVRDTGELFF.

V is TRBV24-1 and J is TRBJ2-1; D may be TRBD1 or TRBD2 (5 bases each). In germline, CDR1 is KGHDR, CDR2 SFDVKD. Trimming cost V 7 bases and J 7 bases, with 10 bases left between them. The CDR3 is 12 residues long. The chain's CDR3 is CATRGPGNEQFF. For the CDR3, the DNA is TGTGCCACCAGGGGACCTGGGAATGAGCAGTTCTTC.

The genes are TRBV2 and TRBJ2-2; D might be TRBD1 (6 bases). V shed 5 bases and J shed 6 bases, with 10 bases lying between them. Germline lookup yields CDR1 SNHLY and CDR2 FYNNEI. The CDR3 runs to 13 residues. The CDR3 loop reads CASSPGVAGELFF. The CDR3 DNA reads as TGTGCCAGCAGTCCAGGGGTGGCCGGGGAGCTGTTTTTT.

In this sample, this clone turned up a few times. The chain combines TRBV18 with TRBJ2-7; D remains unclear. CDR3 size: 13 residues. Trimming pared 3 bases from V and 4 bases from J, leaving 10 bases between. Looked up from germline, CDR1 is KGHSH and CDR2 is LQKENI. CDR3 sequence: CASSPTAKYEQYF. As DNA, the CDR3 is TGTGCCAGCTCACCGACGGCAAAATACGAGCAGTACTTC.

This chain uses TRBV9 with TRBJ2-7; 12 bases fit TRBD1. V lost 0 bases to trimming and J lost 7 bases; unmatched junction nucleotides: 8. The V gene's germline CDR1 is SGDLS and CDR2 YYNGEE. CDR3 length equals 16 residues. CDR3 loop: CASSVATGQGASEQYF. CDR3 DNA: TGTGCCAGCAGCGTAGCTACGGGACAGGGGGCGAGTGAGCAGTACTTC.

This sequence joins TRBV18 and TRBJ2-1, with D hard to call. This CDR3 is 15 amino acids long. Germline loops: CDR1 KGHSH, CDR2 LQKENI. The V gene lost 1 base and the J gene lost 10 bases, with 17 bases spanning the gap. CDR3 loop: CASSPLVGPVLEQFF. The CDR3, as DNA: TGTGCCAGCTCACCACTCGTAGGGCCGGTGTTAGAGCAGTTCTTC.

V gene TRBV5-4 combines with J gene TRBJ2-2, with D perhaps TRBD1 (6 bases). The V gene's germline CDR1 is SGHNT and CDR2 YYREEE (reference sequence). The CDR3 extends over 13 amino acids. Trimming cost V 2 bases and J 6 bases, with 8 bases left between them. The CDR3 reads CASSLPGAGELFF. Here the CDR3 DNA reads TGTGCCAGCAGCTTACCAGGGGCCGGGGAGCTGTTTTTT. The full variable domain, rest sourced from reference TRBV5-4 and TRBJ2-2, is ETGVTQSPTHLIKTRGQQVTLRCSSQSGHNTVSWYQQALGQGPQFIFQYYREEENGRGNFPPRFSGLQFPNYSSELNVNALELDDSALYLCASSLPGAGELFFGEGSRLTVL.

This clone was seen once. The gene calls are TRBV6-5 and TRBJ2-1; 11 nucleotides line up with TRBD2. The CDR3 is 15 amino acids. CDR1 and CDR2 from the germline V gene are MNHEY and SVGAGI. Unmatched junction bases numbered 7, after V lost 7 bases and J lost 5 bases. The CDR3 reads CASNQGTSGNNEQFF. In nucleotides, the CDR3 is TGTGCCAGCAATCAGGGGACTAGCGGTAACAATGAGCAGTTCTTC.

The chain is built from TRBV4-1 and TRBJ2-2, with D perhaps matching TRBD1 or TRBD2 (7 bases each). V was pared by 3 bases and J by 5 bases, with 22 bases between. The CDR3 is made up of 18 amino acids. Germline lookup yields CDR1 MGHRA and CDR2 YSYEKL. The CDR3 bases are TGCGCCAGCAGCCATCCGGCAGGGGGGAGGGTGAGAACCGGGGAGCTGTTTTTT. Its protein is CASSHPAGGRVRTGELFF.

This clone was detected a few times. The CDR3 coding sequence is TGCAGTGCTAGTGAGACAGTCTTTACAGATACGCAGTATTTT. It specifies CSASETVFTDTQYF. The rearrangement uses TRBV20-1 and TRBJ2-3, with a possible D match to TRBD1 (5 bases). Germline V gene sequence: CDR1 DFQATT, CDR2 SNEGSKA (reference sequence). This CDR3 comprises 14 residues. Trimming cost V 3 bases and J 3 bases, with 13 bases left between them.

Within the sample, this clone is medium-sized. As DNA, the CDR3 is TGTGCCAGTAGCAAAGGGGGAGGATCCTACGAGCAGTACTTC. Protein sequence: CASSKGGGSYEQYF. The chain is built from TRBV19 and TRBJ2-7; D tentatively reads TRBD1 or TRBD2 (6 bases each). The CDR3 totals 14 residues. Germline CDR1 LNHDA, CDR2 SQIVND (reference sequence). The V and J ends lost 6 bases and 1 base respectively, with 13 bases between them.

The V and J genes are TRBV2 and TRBJ1-2; D not resolved. Germline CDR1 is SNHLY and CDR2 is FYNNEI. The CDR3 loop spans 14 amino acids. The V end lost 10 bases, the J end lost 3 bases, and 18 bases lay between the germline ends. The chain's CDR3 is CAIKTASVDYGYTF. The CDR3 nucleotides read TGTGCCATCAAGACGGCGTCTGTCGACTATGGCTACACCTTC.

J is TRBJ1-5 and V is TRBV28; TRBD1 matches at 7 bases. V shed 3 bases, J shed 2 bases, and the junction held 4 bases outside the gene matches. CDR3 length: 15 residues. Germline-derived CDR1 and CDR2 are MDHEN and SYDVKM. DNA for the CDR3: TGTGCCAGCAGTTTCCGGGACAGCCGCAATCAGCCCCAGCATTTT. Amino acid sequence: CASSFRDSRNQPQHF.